Listed here is a single T cell receptor beta chain. This specimen comes from a study of blood T cell repertoires in COVID-19. Across the study: Material from acute and convalescent COVID-19 was sourced from the United States, Italy and Spain. In each case, the material was cDNA or gDNA derived from T cells, B-cell-depleted T cells, or PBMCs.

The CDR3 is 15 residues long. CDR1 and CDR2 from the germline V gene are SGHAT and FQNNGV. Trimming cost V 3 bases and J 6 bases; bases outside gene matches: 5. As processed by the authors: Amplification from reference gene primers served as the basis for estimated nucleated cell counts. Produced via immunoSEQ multiplex PCR; TCRdb's table is partial and in-frame only. V and J calls and clone size are given by that table; D and trimming were obtained from the DNA. The sample consists of approximately 330,000 clones, roughly 90% of them appearing once. The clonotype comes from a woman in her 50s with active or convalescent COVID-19. Source material: peripheral blood. The J gene is TRBJ2-3, the V gene TRBV11-2; 11 nucleotides align to TRBD2. CDR3 DNA sequence: TGTGCCAGCAGCTTTAGCGGGGGGGCCGTTGATACGCAGTATTTT. Amino acid sequence: CASSFSGGAVDTQYF.